The clone carrying this TCR beta chain was observed many times. Its target is not known. Indicated time point: technical triplicate 2. Sorted libraries drew on approximately 1 million CD4+ or CD8+ T cells. From the 5' RACE reads, TCRdb called clonotypes with MiXCR, one entry per CDR3 protein. Seen here are roughly 32,000 distinct CDR3 sequences, about an eighth observed once, and the top ten hold approximately 5.6%. This CDR3 has 14 residues. Germline V gene sequence: CDR1 SGHRS, CDR2 YFSETQ. J gave up 3 bases and V 4 bases, and 7 bases lay outside the gene matches. The data were obtained in a study of neurological immune-mediated disorders. Findings and caveats of the study: In HTLV-1-associated myelopathy, TCR clonal expansion was greatest, and in multiple sclerosis it was least, below healthy controls. Across subjects, no CDR3 amino acid sequence appeared in expanded clones of more than one subject, a finding that suggested private repertoires in all groups.

The source is a female donor with HTLV-1-associated myelopathy (HAM/TSP). This rearrangement joins TRBV5-1 to TRBJ2-7, with 7 bases lining up with TRBD2. The sample comprised CD4+ T cells from blood. As DNA, the CDR3 is TGCGCCAGCAGCCTATTCGGGGGGAGCTACGAGCAGTACTTC. Translated: CASSLFGGSYEQYF.